This entry lists 4 T cell receptor beta chains sequenced from one sample in a study of blood T cell repertoires in COVID-19. TCRdb's copy holds only in-frame clones and misses some; the assay was immunoSEQ multiplex PCR. The table lists about 250,000 clones, approximately 83% of them singletons. The specimen was PBMCs or T cells enriched from blood (not recorded which). These TCRs come from a woman aged 25 to 39 who had recovered from COVID-19.

V is TRBV28 and J is TRBJ1-5; 10 bases are a match to TRBD1. This CDR3 has 16 amino acids. Germline CDR1 MDHEN, CDR2 SYDVKM. The ends lost 6 bases at V and 4 bases at J; junction bases unmatched: 9. The CDR3 loop reads CASSPQDRGLNQPQHF. In DNA form, the CDR3 reads TGTGCCAGCAGCCCCCAAGACAGGGGGCTTAATCAGCCCCAGCATTTT.

The CDR3 DNA reads TGTGCCAGCAGCCAAGATCACGGATCGGGGAGTGGCTACACCTTC. Its protein is CASSQDHGSGSGYTF. This chain joins TRBV3-1 (or the pseudogene TRBV3-2) and TRBJ1-2, with D unclear. V was cut by 0 bases and J by 7 bases, with 15 bases left in between. The germline V gene encodes CDR1 LGHDT and CDR2 YNNKEL (reference sequence). This CDR3 contains 15 residues.

This chain connects TRBV11-1 to TRBJ2-7, with 10 positions matching TRBD1. The germline CDR1 and CDR2 sequences are SGHAT and FQDESV (reference sequence). CDR3 length: 16 amino acids. Trimming cost V 6 bases and J 4 bases; bases outside gene matches: 12. CDR3 DNA: TGTGCCAGCAGGGATGGACCGGGACAGGGGATTTACGAGCAGTACTTC. Translation gives CASRDGPGQGIYEQYF.

The chain couples TRBV24-1 to TRBJ2-1; TRBD2 agrees at 13 bases. The ends lost 9 bases at V and 8 bases at J; junction bases unmatched: 3. Germline-derived CDR1 and CDR2 are KGHDR and SFDVKD. The CDR3 is 13 amino acids. CDR3 DNA: TGTGCCACCGAACTAGCGGGGGGGCATGAGCAGTTCTTC. Its translation is CATELAGGHEQFF.